Below, 14 T cell receptor beta chains from the same sample are listed, as sequenced in a study of patients and donors after allogeneic stem cell transplantation. From the RT-PCR reads, TCRdb called clonotypes with MiXCR, one entry per CDR3 protein. There are 150,000 or so distinct CDR3 sequences in the sample; 24% occur only once, and about 24% lies in the top ten. Sequenced sample: blood, either unsorted or a sorted T cell fraction (not recorded which). All receptors derive from a human donor who was either an allogeneic HSCT recipient or a stem cell or donor lymphocyte infusion donor (not recorded which). It is not recorded whose cells these are; they may come from a transplant donor.

The table lists this clonotype with a few counts. This rearrangement joins TRBV29-1 to TRBJ1-2; D unresolved. Germline values: CDR1 SQVTM, CDR2 ANQGSEA. Trimming took off 1 base at V and 0 bases at J, with 9 bases between the two ends. This CDR3 region has 14 residues. CDR3 in DNA: TGCAGCGTTGAAGTGGAGAGAGCTAACTATGGCTACACCTTC. Its protein product is CSVEVERANYGYTF.

This clonotype was seen many times. The J gene is TRBJ1-5, the V gene TRBV12-3 or TRBV12-4; D unresolved. Deletions cut 2 bases from V and 5 bases from J, with 10 bases between. The length of the CDR3 is 14 residues. The CDR3 here is CASSLRPDHQPQHF. The CDR3 DNA sequence: TGTGCCAGCAGTTTAAGGCCAGACCATCAGCCCCAGCATTTT.

In its sample, this clonotype was seen a few times. In DNA form, the CDR3 reads TGTGCCATCAGGGAGCGGACCGCTAGCACAGATACGCAGTATTTT. As protein: CAIRERTASTDTQYF. The chain recombines TRBV10-3 with TRBJ2-3; possibly TRBD2 for D (5 bases). There are 15 residues in the CDR3. The germline V gene has CDR1 ENHRY and CDR2 SYGVKD. Trimming pared 6 bases from V and 0 bases from J, leaving 13 bases between.

The chain is built from TRBV12-3 or TRBV12-4 and TRBJ2-2; 12 bases are shared with TRBD2. Trimming removed 6 bases from V and 0 bases from J; junction bases left unmatched: 2. The CDR3 covers 16 residues. CDR3 DNA sequence: TGTGCCAGCAGGCGGACTAGCGGGACGAACACCGGGGAGCTGTTTTTT. Its protein product is CASRRTSGTNTGELFF.

This clonotype was observed a few times. V and J are TRBV27 and TRBJ2-2, with D tentatively TRBD1 (5 bases). The V gene lost 11 bases and the J gene lost 7 bases, with 23 bases spanning the gap. The CDR3 is 15 residues long. Germline values: CDR1 MNHEY, CDR2 SMNVEV (reference sequence). The CDR3 region has the DNA TGTGCCGCCTCAGACGGTACAGGAACGGGCGGGGAGCTGTTTTTT. Its translation is CAASDGTGTGGELFF.

This clonotype came up a few times. This chain joins TRBV28 and TRBJ1-1, with 9 nucleotides matching TRBD1. The CDR3 has 14 residues. Trimming removed 8 bases from V and 10 bases from J; junction bases left unmatched: 14. Germline lookup yields CDR1 MDHEN and CDR2 SYDVKM. This CDR3 is CASDPGQGLHTAFF. In nucleotides, the CDR3 is TGTGCCAGCGATCCGGGACAGGGACTACATACAGCTTTCTTT.

V and J are TRBV30 and TRBJ2-7; TRBD2 might be the D (5 bases). The CDR3 is made up of 11 amino acids. CDR1 and CDR2 from the germline V gene are GTSNPN and SVGIG (reference sequence). Deletions cut 3 bases from V and 7 bases from J, with 10 bases between. The CDR3 DNA follows: TGTGCCTGGAGCCGGGGATGGGAGCAGTACTTC. Residues: CAWSRGWEQYF.

This clonotype showed up just once. One end of the junction does not line up with germline, which may come from a read error. CDR3 in DNA: TGTGCCAGCAGGACGGTGGGACAGATGAAAACTGAAGCTTTCTTT. Translated, it gives CASRTVGQMKTEAFF. V gene TRBV12-3 or TRBV12-4 combines with J gene TRBJ1-1, with 7 bases that match TRBD1. CDR3 length: 15 residues.

This clonotype was picked up a small number of times. The chain employs TRBV4-1 and TRBJ1-3; D remains unclear. Germline-derived CDR1 and CDR2 are MGHRA and YSYEKL. Trimming cost V 0 bases and J 0 bases, with 12 bases left between them. This CDR3 has 17 amino acids. CDR3 in amino acids: CASSQEVGQSSGNTIYF. The CDR3 DNA sequence: TGCGCCAGCAGCCAAGAGGTTGGCCAGAGCTCTGGAAACACCATATATTTT.

The chain combines TRBV16 with TRBJ2-7; 7 bases fit TRBD2. CDR1 KGHSY and CDR2 FQNENV come from the germline V gene. This CDR3 is 17 amino acids long. J lost 3 bases, V lost 5 bases, and 16 bases had no gene match. The CDR3 reads CASSTSRHGGNHYEQYF. CDR3 sequence (DNA): TGTGCCAGCAGCACCTCCCGCCACGGGGGGAATCACTACGAGCAGTACTTC. The full variable domain, its missing parts supplied by reference TRBV16 and TRBJ2-7, is GEEVAQTPKHLVRGEGQKAKLYCAPIKGHSYVFWYQQVLKNEFKFLISFQNENVFDETGMPKERFSAKCLPNSPCSLEIQATKLEDSAVYFCASSTSRHGGNHYEQYFGPGTRLTVT.

This clonotype was detected many times. The chain recombines TRBV12-3 or TRBV12-4 with TRBJ1-2, with 7 positions matching TRBD1. The CDR3 totals 12 residues. V was pared by 6 bases and J by 8 bases, with 6 bases of the junction left unmatched. CDR3 nucleotides: TGTGCCAGCAGCCACACAGGGGTCGGCTACACCTTC. This encodes CASSHTGVGYTF.

This clonotype was detected only a few times. The chain has TRBV7-9 and TRBJ1-6; possible D gene TRBD1, 6 bases. Trimming took off 5 bases at V and 7 bases at J, with 12 bases between the two ends. Germline lookup yields CDR1 SEHNR and CDR2 FQNEAQ (reference sequence). The CDR3 contains 14 residues. CDR3 sequence (DNA): TGTGCCAGCAGCAAGAAGGACAGAAATTCACCCCTCCACTTT. Its translation is CASSKKDRNSPLHF.

The chain recombines TRBV29-1 with TRBJ1-2; 7 bases agree with TRBD1. The CDR3 is made up of 12 amino acids. Germline V CDR1 and CDR2: SQVTM, ANQGSEA. V lost 1 base to trimming and J lost 10 bases; unmatched junction nucleotides: 6. The CDR3 DNA sequence: TGCAGCGTTGAAGTTCTTCAGGGGGACTACACCTTC. This codes for CSVEVLQGDYTF.

This clonotype was detected a few times. The chain recombines TRBV12-3 or TRBV12-4 with TRBJ1-1; unclear D gene. The CDR3 has 16 amino acids. V lost 1 base and J lost 10, with 22 bases in between. CDR3: CASSLESASGSRGAFF. The CDR3 DNA sequence: TGTGCCAGCAGTTTAGAATCAGCCTCCGGGAGCCGGGGAGCTTTCTTT.